A single sample is the source of the 25 T cell receptor beta chains below, sequenced in a study of T cell repertoires in cytomegalovirus infection. Using its own MiXCR run on the reads, TCRdb lists one record per CDR3 protein. The sample has about 150,000 distinct CDR3 sequences, over 30% seen once; the top ten hold around half. The antigens of these receptors remain unknown. The sample in question was CD8+ T cells from cultured PBMCs, obtained from culture after CMV antigen stimulation. The source of these receptors is a human donor in good health (CMV status not recorded). Some clones in this sample may be carry-over from other donors' samples.

CDR3 sequence: CASSRLAGFYEQYF. The CDR3 DNA sequence: TGTGCCAGCAGCCGACTAGCGGGGTTCTACGAGCAGTACTTC. This chain links TRBV28 with TRBJ2-7, with 11 bases fitting TRBD2. This CDR3 is 14 amino acids long. V was clipped by 6 bases and J by 3 bases; unmatched bases: 4. Germline CDR1 reads MDHEN; CDR2 reads SYDVKM. Full variable domain (outside the CDR3, taken from reference TRBV28 and TRBJ2-7): DVKVTQSSRYLVKRTGEKVFLECVQDMDHENMFWYRQDPGLGLRLIYFSYDVKMKEKGDIPEGYSVSREKKERFSLILESASTNQTSMYLCASSRLAGFYEQYFGPGTRLTVT.

This clonotype was seen many times. The chain has TRBV11-1 and TRBJ2-1, with a weak D call TRBD2 (6 bases). Germline values: CDR1 SGHAT, CDR2 FQDESV (reference sequence). The V end lost 7 bases, the J end lost 1 base, and 11 bases lay between the germline ends. The CDR3 is made up of 14 amino acids. DNA of the CDR3: TGTGCCAGCACCCCGGAGGGATCCTACAATGAGCAGTTCTTC. This translates into CASTPEGSYNEQFF.

The chain carries TRBV19 and TRBJ2-7; D is possibly TRBD1 (6 bases). The CDR3 covers 14 residues. V lost 0 bases and J 6 bases, leaving 12 bases between the germline ends. Germline V gene sequence: CDR1 LNHDA, CDR2 SQIVND (reference sequence). The chain's CDR3 is CASSIDLGAREQYF. The CDR3, as DNA: TGTGCCAGTAGTATAGATCTGGGGGCACGCGAGCAGTACTTC.

J is TRBJ1-5 and V is TRBV6-5; D gene uncertain. Germline CDR1 reads MNHEY; CDR2 reads SVGAGI. The CDR3 is 13 residues long. The V end lost 0 bases, the J end lost 5 bases, and 5 bases lay between the germline ends. Written as DNA, the CDR3 is TGTGCCAGCAGTTACTCGAAGTATCAGCCCCAGCATTTT. The encoded protein is CASSYSKYQPQHF.

Only a few counts were recorded for this clonotype. The rearrangement links TRBV11-2 to TRBJ2-7, with D maybe TRBD1 (6 bases). Trimming left V 3 bases short and J 4 bases short, with 16 bases between. Germline CDR1 and CDR2: SGHAT and FQNNGV. The length of the CDR3 is 15 residues. Written as DNA, the CDR3 is TGTGCCAGCAGCTTGTCGGACAGTTGGGTTTACGAGCAGTACTTC. Protein: CASSLSDSWVYEQYF.

The rearrangement joins TRBV27 to TRBJ1-2; 10 bases line up with TRBD1. The V gene end was trimmed by 2 bases and the J gene end by 6 bases; junction bases not matched to a gene: 6. The CDR3 covers 15 residues. Germline V lookup: CDR1 MNHEY, CDR2 SMNVEV (reference sequence). CDR3 sequence reads: CASSLGNGQGDGYTF. The CDR3 coding sequence is TGTGCCAGCAGTTTAGGGAACGGACAGGGGGATGGCTACACCTTC.

The rearrangement uses TRBV7-8 and TRBJ1-2; TRBD1 aligns across 7 bases. There are 14 residues in the CDR3. The V and J ends lost 5 bases and 5 bases, in that order; junction bases with no gene match: 8. The V gene's germline CDR1 is SGHVS and CDR2 FQNEAQ. DNA for the CDR3: TGTGCCAGCAGCGCTCCCGGGACAGATTATGGCTACACCTTC. Its translation is CASSAPGTDYGYTF.

This clonotype was seen more than once but under ten times. This is likely a read error, given that the CDR3 carries no conserved phenylalanine or tryptophan at its end. The DNA is omitted, as the CDR3 cannot be located on it reliably, and the CDR3 follows TCRdb's listing. The gene calls are TRBV7-6 and TRBJ2-1. A total of 10 residues make up the CDR3, ends included. Germline CDR1 reads SGHVS; CDR2 reads FNYEAQ. The CDR3 spells CASSSTDLSR.

This clonotype was seen only a few times. This sequence joins TRBV19 and TRBJ2-7; D assignment may be TRBD1 or TRBD2 (5 bases each). The germline CDR1 and CDR2 sequences are LNHDA and SQIVND (reference sequence). The CDR3 spans 16 residues. The germline V and J ends were trimmed by 8 bases and 0 bases, with 20 bases remaining between them. The CDR3 loop reads CASVQRIGTDSYEQYF. The CDR3 coding sequence is TGTGCCAGTGTCCAACGGATCGGGACGGACTCCTACGAGCAGTACTTC.

The genes are TRBV11-2 and TRBJ2-1; D may correspond to TRBD1 or TRBD2 (5 bases each). The length of the CDR3 is 13 residues. The germline V gene has CDR1 SGHAT and CDR2 FQNNGV. With 5 bases removed from V and 8 bases from J, the gap between germline ends came to 13 bases. The CDR3 DNA is TGTGCCAGCAGCCTCATTGTGGGGGATGAGCAGTTCTTC. Encoded protein: CASSLIVGDEQFF.

This clonotype was seen at least ten times. V is TRBV12-3 or TRBV12-4 and J is TRBJ2-2; D call uncertain. V lost 6 bases and J 4 bases, leaving 3 bases between the germline ends. This CDR3 comprises 11 residues. The CDR3 is CASSRTGELFF. Here the CDR3 DNA reads TGTGCCAGCAGCCGCACCGGGGAGCTGTTTTTT.

The chain is built from TRBV2 and TRBJ1-4, with unresolved D. V lost 5 bases to trimming and J lost 6 bases, with 10 bases between them. This CDR3 has 13 amino acids. Germline V gene lookup returns CDR1 SNHLY and CDR2 FYNNEI. Written as DNA, the CDR3 is TGTGCCAGCAGTTCGGACGGAGATGAAAAACTGTTTTTT. Translating it yields CASSSDGDEKLFF. Together with reference TRBV2 and TRBJ1-4, the CDR3 gives the full variable domain: EPEVTQTPSHQVTQMGQEVILRCVPISNHLYFYWYRQILGQKVEFLVSFYNNEISEKSEIFDDQFSVERPDGSNFTLKIRSTKLEDSAMYFCASSSDGDEKLFFGSGTQLSVL.

This clonotype was recorded at least ten times. V usage is TRBV7-2 and J usage is TRBJ2-3; TRBD2 matches at 12 bases. This CDR3 contains 18 residues. The trim removed 2 bases at V and 4 bases at J, leaving 10 bases unmatched. From germline, CDR1 is SGHTA and CDR2 FQGNSA. The CDR3 spells CASSLMGLAGGGSDTQYF. CDR3 sequence (DNA): TGTGCCAGCAGCTTAATGGGTCTAGCGGGGGGGGGCTCAGATACGCAGTATTTT.

The chain joins TRBV19 to TRBJ2-1; no reliable D call. Per the germline V gene, CDR1 is LNHDA and CDR2 is SQIVND (reference sequence). The CDR3 totals 16 residues. V lost 5 bases to trimming and J lost 0 bases, with 14 bases between them. DNA for the CDR3: TGTGCCAGTAGTGCCCCTAGGTCACACTCCTACAATGAGCAGTTCTTC. Translating it yields CASSAPRSHSYNEQFF.

This clonotype was observed at least ten times. The chain combines TRBV5-1 with TRBJ2-1; D perhaps matches TRBD2 (5 bases). The V and J ends lost 0 bases and 0 bases respectively, with 7 bases between them. The germline gives CDR1 SGHRS, CDR2 YFSETQ. CDR3 length: 15 residues. The CDR3 loop reads CASSLVEGSYNEQFF. CDR3 coding DNA: TGCGCCAGCAGCTTGGTAGAGGGCTCCTACAATGAGCAGTTCTTC.

Details on this clonotype: This may come from a read error, since a much larger clone is one base off. V and J are TRBV4-1 and TRBJ2-3; tentatively, D is TRBD1 (5 bases). Germline loops: CDR1 MGHRA, CDR2 YSYEKL. CDR3 length equals 14 residues. The V gene lost 0 bases and the J gene lost 2 bases, with 6 bases spanning the gap. DNA of the CDR3: TGCGCCAGCAGCCAAGATGGGGCCACAGATACGCAGTATTTT. As protein: CASSQDGATDTQYF.

This clonotype was seen a few times. CDR3 region: CASRQDRGRAYEQYF. The CDR3 DNA sequence: TGTGCCAGCAGGCAAGACAGGGGGCGTGCCTACGAGCAGTACTTC. J is TRBJ2-7 and V is TRBV6-1, with 10 bases identical to TRBD1. The V and J ends lost 6 bases and 2 bases, in that order; junction bases with no gene match: 7. CDR1 is MNHNS and CDR2 is SASEGT in the germline V gene. CDR3 length: 15 residues.

This clonotype was detected once. This chain connects TRBV9 to TRBJ2-7, with D perhaps TRBD1 (6 bases). V shed 0 bases and J shed 5 bases, with 15 bases lying between them. CDR3 length: 15 amino acids. In germline, CDR1 is SGDLS, CDR2 YYNGEE. The DNA for the CDR3 is TGTGCCAGCAGCGTAGAAGGGGGATCCAGGGACGAGCAGTACTTC. Translated: CASSVEGGSRDEQYF.

This clonotype was counted a few times. The chain recombines TRBV6-5 with TRBJ2-1; 11 bases fit TRBD2. V trimming: 2 bases; J trimming: 8 bases; junction bases outside the gene matches: 2. This CDR3 has 14 residues. Germline assignment: CDR1 MNHEY and CDR2 SVGAGI. The CDR3 nucleotides read TGTGCCAGCAGTTACCTGACTAGCGGGGATGAGCAGTTCTTC. It translates to CASSYLTSGDEQFF.

The V gene is TRBV4-2, the J gene TRBJ2-1; D possibly corresponds to TRBD1 (5 bases). CDR1 and CDR2 from the germline V gene are LGHNA and YNFKEQ. The CDR3 totals 15 residues. With 1 base removed from V and 1 base from J, the gap between germline ends came to 8 bases. The CDR3: CASSQGSGSYNEQFF. The CDR3 coding sequence is TGTGCCAGCAGCCAAGGGTCAGGGTCCTACAATGAGCAGTTCTTC.

The J gene is TRBJ1-1, the V gene TRBV15; unclear D gene. Germline V gene sequence: CDR1 LNHNV, CDR2 YYDKDF (reference sequence). CDR3 size: 14 residues. V dropped 3 bases and J dropped 6 bases, with 14 bases sitting between them. CDR3 sequence (DNA): TGTGCCACCAGCAGTGACCCTGGGTTGGCTGAAGCTTTCTTT. Protein sequence: CATSSDPGLAEAFF.

This clonotype was observed many times. This chain uses TRBV11-2 with TRBJ2-1; D is possibly TRBD2 (5 bases). CDR1 and CDR2 from the germline V gene are SGHAT and FQNNGV. The germline V and J ends were trimmed by 5 bases and 7 bases, with 18 bases remaining between them. This CDR3 has 15 residues. Written as DNA, the CDR3 is TGTGCCAGCAGCCACACTAACAGCGGAAAAAATGAGCAGTTCTTC. Translating it yields CASSHTNSGKNEQFF.

This clonotype has a handful of counts. The rearrangement links TRBV7-9 to TRBJ1-1, with D possibly matching TRBD1 (5 bases). The CDR3 runs 12 residues. V lost 7 bases to trimming and J lost 8 bases, with 14 bases between them. Germline V gene lookup returns CDR1 SEHNR and CDR2 FQNEAQ (reference sequence). The CDR3 sequence is CASTLAGNEAFF. In DNA, the CDR3 is TGTGCCAGCACCCTGGCAGGGAACGAAGCTTTCTTT.

The chain links TRBV5-5 to TRBJ1-1; no clear D gene. V was trimmed by 2 bases and J by 5 bases, leaving 16 bases between them. This CDR3 has 15 amino acids. Germline CDR1 reads SGHKS; CDR2 reads YYEKEE (reference sequence). In DNA form, the CDR3 reads TGTGCCAGCAGCTTTGAGGAGGGTGATAGGACTGAAGCTTTCTTT. Translated, it gives CASSFEEGDRTEAFF.

J is TRBJ2-1 and V is TRBV28; D is unresolved. This CDR3 contains 13 residues. The germline gives CDR1 MDHEN, CDR2 SYDVKM. Trimming took off 5 bases at V and 6 bases at J, with 11 bases between the two ends. CDR3 region: CASSVGPGNEQFF. For the CDR3, the DNA is TGTGCCAGCAGTGTCGGACCCGGCAATGAGCAGTTCTTC.